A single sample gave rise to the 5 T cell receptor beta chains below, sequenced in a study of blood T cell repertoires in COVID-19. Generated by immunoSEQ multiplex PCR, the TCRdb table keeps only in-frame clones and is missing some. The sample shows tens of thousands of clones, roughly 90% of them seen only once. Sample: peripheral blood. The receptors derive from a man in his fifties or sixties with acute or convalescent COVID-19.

Written as DNA, the CDR3 is TGTGCCAGCAGCGTAGCTACTAGGACTTCGAACACCGGGGAGCTGTTTTTT. As protein: CASSVATRTSNTGELFF. This rearrangement joins TRBV9 to TRBJ2-2, with D possibly TRBD2 on 5 matching bases. There are 17 residues in the CDR3. Germline V gene sequence: CDR1 SGDLS, CDR2 YYNGEE. The V and J ends lost 0 bases and 0 bases respectively, with 12 bases between them. The full variable domain, in which reference TRBV9 and TRBJ2-2 provide the parts outside the CDR3, is DSGVTQTPKHLITATGQRVTLRCSPRSGDLSVYWYQQSLDQGLQFLIQYYNGEERAKGNILERFSAQQFPDLHSELNLSSLELGDSALYFCASSVATRTSNTGELFFGEGSRLTVL.

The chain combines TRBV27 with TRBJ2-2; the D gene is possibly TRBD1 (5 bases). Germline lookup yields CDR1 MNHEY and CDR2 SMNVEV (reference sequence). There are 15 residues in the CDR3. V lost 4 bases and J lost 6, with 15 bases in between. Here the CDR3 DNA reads TGTGCCAGCAGTTGGCTCAGGGCGGATTCCGGGGAGCTGTTTTTT. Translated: CASSWLRADSGELFF.

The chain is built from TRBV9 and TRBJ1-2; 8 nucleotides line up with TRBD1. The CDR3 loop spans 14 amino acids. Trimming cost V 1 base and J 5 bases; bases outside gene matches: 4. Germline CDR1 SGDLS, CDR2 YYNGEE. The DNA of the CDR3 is TGTGCCAGCAGCGTATCAGGGGGCGCGTATGGCTACACCTTC. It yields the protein CASSVSGGAYGYTF.

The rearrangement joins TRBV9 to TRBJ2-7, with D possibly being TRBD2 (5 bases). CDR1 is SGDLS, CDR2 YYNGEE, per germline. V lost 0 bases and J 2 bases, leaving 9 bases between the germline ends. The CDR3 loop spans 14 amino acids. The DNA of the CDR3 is TGTGCCAGCAGCGTAGATGAGGGTACCTACGAGCAGTACTTC. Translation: CASSVDEGTYEQYF.

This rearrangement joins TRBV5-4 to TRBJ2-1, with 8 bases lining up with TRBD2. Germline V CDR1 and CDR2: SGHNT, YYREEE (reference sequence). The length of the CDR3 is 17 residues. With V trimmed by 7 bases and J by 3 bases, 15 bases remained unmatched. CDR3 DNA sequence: TGTGCCAGCTTAGGCGGGAGGCTCGTCTCCTGCTACAATGAGCAGTTCTTC. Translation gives CASLGGRLVSCYNEQFF. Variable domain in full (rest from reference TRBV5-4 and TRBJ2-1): ETGVTQSPTHLIKTRGQQVTLRCSSQSGHNTVSWYQQALGQGPQFIFQYYREEENGRGNFPPRFSGLQFPNYSSELNVNALELDDSALYLCASLGGRLVSCYNEQFFGPGTRLTVL.